This T cell receptor (beta chain) derives from a study of blood T cell repertoires in COVID-19 (dated by TCRdb to the early 2020s). With regard to the full study: The collaborator samples originated in the United States, Italy and Spain and spanned the acute and convalescent phases of COVID-19. The samples were drawn from the first 160 participants of the ongoing ImmuneRACE study and from over a thousand subjects provided by 6 global collaborators. The repertoires were released in a freely available public database intended as a resource for research on the immune response to SARS-CoV-2. Where available, HLA class I and class II types were taken from metadata supplied by the sample provider and were not determined by assay-based typing. Sample metadata almost always included a de-identified subject ID, COVID-19 status, age in years and sex. The material from the prospective study consisted of cDNA or gDNA derived from T cells, B-cell-depleted T cells, or PBMCs. Deeply sampled blood TCRbeta repertoires from subjects exposed to, actively infected with, or recovered from COVID-19 were included in the dataset. Broader findings and caveats from the paper: The quantity of clinical and demographic metadata differed by source and by participant and was supplied without curation.

Participants in the prospective study were enrolled through a virtual design, were aged roughly 18 to 90 years, and lived in roughly 26 United States geographic areas. In the prospective study, participants were assigned to cohorts based on the clinical history participants reported in a screening survey and a study questionnaire. Exposed participants had been in contact with someone with a PCR-confirmed or clinician-diagnosed COVID-19 case within 2 weeks of study entry. In the prospective study, mobile phlebotomists collected whole blood, serum and a nasopharyngeal or oropharyngeal swab from each participant. Participants in the prospective study had the option to provide additional blood draws and questionnaires over a roughly 2-month period. Blood samples from the prospective study were shipped frozen or at room temperature prior to DNA extraction. After removal of 10 bases from V and 7 bases from J, the junction retains 10 bases not matched to a gene. The CDR3, from cysteine to phenylalanine, totals 14 residues. Only the CDR3 portion is preserved as DNA: 42 bases, with reading frame beginning at the first base.

TCRbeta CDR3 regions were amplified from genomic DNA using the immunoSEQ Assay, a bias-controlled multiplex PCR. The authors' analysis ran thus. The number of nucleated cells in each sample was estimated from the amplification of reference gene primers within the assay. To quantify the absolute abundance of each unique TCRbeta CDR3 rearrangement, sequence reads were collapsed and filtered. Productive Simpson clonality was computed per sample as the square root of Simpson's diversity index over productive rearrangements. Imported from immuneACCESS, the table was reduced by TCRdb to in-frame sequences with V and J called. These copies leave out some clones; in studies compared against another copy, an unresolved V gene accounts for under half, and the cause of the remainder is not known. The V and J calls and the clone size are those of that table, but D and trimming were determined from the DNA. The sample includes about 320,000 clones, with 85% observed a single time. The ten largest clones capture about 2% of the sample.

With respect to this clone: Which antigen it targets is not known. No base quality values were provided; no much bigger clone lies one nucleotide off.

The sequencing input was PBMCs or T cells enriched from blood (not recorded which). The receptor was derived from a woman aged 25-40 years who had been exposed to COVID-19. The V and J segments used are TRBV23-1 and TRBJ1-6; the central 7 bases match TRBD1. TRBV23-1 is annotated as an ORF whose role is uncertain. The DNA sequence is given as TGCGCCAAAGATGCGGGACAGATGAATTCACCCCTCCACTTT. This codes for CAKDAGQMNSPLHF.